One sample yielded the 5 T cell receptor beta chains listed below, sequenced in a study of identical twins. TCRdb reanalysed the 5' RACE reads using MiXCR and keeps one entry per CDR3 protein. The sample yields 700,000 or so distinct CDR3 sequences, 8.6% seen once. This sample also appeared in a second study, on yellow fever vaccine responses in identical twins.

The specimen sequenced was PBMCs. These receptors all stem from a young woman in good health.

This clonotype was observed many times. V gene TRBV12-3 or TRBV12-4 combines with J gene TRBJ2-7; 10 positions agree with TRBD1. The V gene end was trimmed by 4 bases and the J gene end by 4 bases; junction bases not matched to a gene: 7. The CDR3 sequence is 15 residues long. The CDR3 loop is CASSSMDRGSYEQYF. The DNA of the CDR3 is TGTGCCAGCAGTTCAATGGACAGGGGGAGTTACGAGCAGTACTTC.

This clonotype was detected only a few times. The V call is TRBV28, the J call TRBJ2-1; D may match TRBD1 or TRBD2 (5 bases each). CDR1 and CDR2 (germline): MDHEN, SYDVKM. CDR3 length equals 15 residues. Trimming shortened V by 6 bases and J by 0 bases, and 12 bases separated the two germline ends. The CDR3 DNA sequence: TGTGCCAGCAGCACCGGGACCAACTCCTACAATGAGCAGTTCTTC. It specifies CASSTGTNSYNEQFF.

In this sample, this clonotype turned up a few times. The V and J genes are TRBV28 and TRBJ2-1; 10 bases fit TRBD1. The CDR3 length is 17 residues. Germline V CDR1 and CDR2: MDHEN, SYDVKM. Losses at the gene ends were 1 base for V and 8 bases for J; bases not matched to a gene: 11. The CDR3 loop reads CASSLFRIGQGGYEQFF. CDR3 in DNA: TGTGCCAGCAGTTTATTCCGTATAGGACAGGGGGGGTATGAGCAGTTCTTC.

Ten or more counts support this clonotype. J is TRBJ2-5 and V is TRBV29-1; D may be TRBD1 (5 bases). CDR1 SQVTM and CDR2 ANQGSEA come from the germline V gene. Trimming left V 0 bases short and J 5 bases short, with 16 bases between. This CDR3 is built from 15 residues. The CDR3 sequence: CSVEDEGAPRETQYF. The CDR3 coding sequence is TGCAGCGTTGAAGATGAAGGGGCACCACGGGAGACCCAGTACTTC.

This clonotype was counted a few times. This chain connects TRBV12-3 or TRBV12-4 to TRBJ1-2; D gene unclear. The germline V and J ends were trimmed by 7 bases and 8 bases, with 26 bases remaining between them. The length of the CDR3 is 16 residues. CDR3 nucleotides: TGTGCCAGCAAACCCAACCGGGAGGGAGCGGACGGCGGCTACACCTTC. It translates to CASKPNREGADGGYTF.